This TCR beta chain was captured in a study of T cell repertoires in cytomegalovirus infection. Across the study: As its CMV epitopes, the study selected recently identified HLA-C-restricted and well-studied HLA-B-restricted targets. Indications came from public TCR beta signatures; they pointed to CMV infection and to a matching HLA type. Study findings and constraints: Ex vivo responses were dominated by HLA-C-restricted CMV-specific TCR beta clonotypes. Cumulative public TCR beta family frequency identified CMV carriers with the relevant HLA.

This clonotype was seen many times. Its antigen is undetermined. One entry per CDR3 protein, called by TCRdb with MiXCR from the reads. Of approximately 1,000,000 distinct CDR3 sequences in the sample, around 30% were seen once. The CDR3 spans 12 residues. CDR1 and CDR2 from the germline V gene are SEHNR and FQNEAQ (reference sequence). Trimming cost V 5 bases and J 7 bases, with 11 bases left between them. V and J are TRBV7-9 and TRBJ1-2; D is unresolved. This sequence was found in a human donor in good health (CMV status not recorded). Some clones in this sample may be carry-over from other donors' samples. Sequenced here: cultured CD8+ T cells from PBMCs, sampled from culture after CMV antigen stimulation. The CDR3 protein is CASSHSRPGYTF. For the CDR3, the DNA is TGTGCCAGCAGCCACTCTCGTCCTGGCTACACCTTC.